This section outlines one TCR beta chain sequence together with its context. These data belong to a study of blood T cell repertoires in COVID-19. Whole-study context: COVID-19 samples collected from the United States, Italy and Spain covered acute and convalescent phases.

Assay: immunoSEQ multiplex PCR; the TCRdb copy retains only in-frame clones and omits some. The table records some 140,000 clones, around three quarters of them present only once. Material for sequencing was peripheral blood. The TCR comes from a human donor in a cohort sampled during active COVID-19.

The CDR3 loop reads CASSQRGETQYF. CDR3 in DNA: TGTGCCAGCAGCCAGCGGGGGGAGACCCAGTACTTC. The V call is TRBV3-1 (or the pseudogene TRBV3-2), the J call TRBJ2-5; the match to TRBD2 covers 7 bases. V dropped 3 bases and J dropped 5; count of bases not matched to a gene: 0. Germline loops: CDR1 LGHDT, CDR2 YNNKEL (reference sequence). This CDR3 comprises 12 residues.